This is a list of T cell receptor beta chains from one sample in a study of T cell responses to AZD1222 COVID-19 vaccine. The data were produced by immunoSEQ multiplex PCR, yet TCRdb's version contains in-frame clones alone and is incomplete. Of about 120,000 clones in the sample, approximately 88% were seen once. This specimen consisted of peripheral blood, obtained on day 0 of AZD1222 vaccination. The receptors were sampled from an adult in good health. CDR3s include the opening cysteine and the closing phenylalanine or tryptophan. D genes are given only for firm matches. Not every row has a clone size; where given, it reads once, few, many or a size class.

TRBJ1-2 | TRBV28 | - | - | TGTGCCAGCAGTTTGTTGGGGGGCTCTGCTAACTATGGCTACACCTTC | CASSLLGGSANYGYTF
TRBJ2-7 | TRBV27 | TRBD2 | - | TGTGCCAGCAGCAGAGCGGGGGGTCTATACGAGCAGTACTTC | CASSRAGGLYEQYF
TRBJ1-2 | TRBV6-5 | TRBD1 | - | TGTGCCAGCAGTTACGGTGGGCGGGTCAGGGGGCTCGGCTACACCTTC | CASSYGGRVRGLGYTF
TRBJ2-1 | TRBV9 | - | - | TGTGCCAGCAGCGTAGAGGCAAATACCTACAATGAGCAGTTCTTC | CASSVEANTYNEQFF
TRBJ2-2 | TRBV6-5 | - | - | TGTGCCAGTGGGGGTGACGGGAACACCGGGGAGCTGTTTTTT | CASGGDGNTGELFF
TRBJ1-6 | TRBV2 | - | once | TGTGCCAGCCGGGGGGGGGAGAATTCACCCCTCCACTTT | CASRGGENSPLHF
TRBJ2-1 | TRBV15 | TRBD2 | - | TGTGCCACCAGCAGCCGGACTAGCGGGAAGAAAGAGCAGTTCTTC | CATSSRTSGKKEQFF
TRBJ1-3 | TRBV5-1 | TRBD1 | once | TGCGCCAGCAGCGGAACCGGGACAGGCTCTGGAAACACCATATATTTT | CASSGTGTGSGNTIYF
TRBJ1-3 | TRBV19 | - | - | TGTGCCAGCAAGGATGCGGCCTCCGGAAACACCATATATTTT | CASKDAASGNTIYF
TRBJ1-1 | TRBV7-9 | - | - | TGTGCCAGCAGCACCACAGCATCGAACACTGAAGCTTTCTTT | CASSTTASNTEAFF
TRBJ2-7 | TRBV3-1/TRBV3-2 | - | - | TGTGCCAGCACCCACGCTGGACAATCCGAGCAGTACTTC | CASTHAGQSEQYF
TRBJ2-3 | TRBV11-2 | - | - | TGTGCCAGCAGCACGTCATTGGGCCTCACAGATACGCAGTATTTT | CASSTSLGLTDTQYF
TRBJ1-2 | TRBV12-3/TRBV12-4 | TRBD1 | - | TGTGCCAGCAGTCAGGGGGTGAGCTATGGCTACACCTTC | CASSQGVSYGYTF
TRBJ2-1 | TRBV5-6 | TRBD1 | - | TGTGCCAGCAGCCCCGGGACAGGGGGCTACAATGAGCAGTTCTTC | CASSPGTGGYNEQFF
TRBJ2-7 | TRBV6-5 | TRBD2 | once | TGTGCCAGCCACCGAACTAGCGGGGTCTCCTACGAGCAGTACTTC | CASHRTSGVSYEQYF
TRBJ1-1 | TRBV4-3 | - | - | TGCGCCAGCAGCCAAGCACACTACCAACAGAACACTGAAGCTTTCTTT | CASSQAHYQQNTEAFF
TRBJ1-1 | TRBV25-1 | TRBD1 | - | TGTGCCAGCAGTGATCTGGGGAGGGGGCCAGGGACTGAAGCTTTCTTT | CASSDLGRGPGTEAFF
TRBJ2-3 | TRBV4-2 | TRBD2 | - | TGTGCCAGCAGCCAAGCTAGCGGGGGGGCGGTAGATACGCAGTATTTT | CASSQASGGAVDTQYF
TRBJ1-2 | TRBV11-2 | TRBD1 | few | TGTGCCAGCAGCTTAGGAAGGGGCGGGACAGCGCCTCACTATGGCTACACCTTC | CASSLGRGGTAPHYGYTF
TRBJ1-1 | TRBV11-2 | - | few | TGTGCCAGCAGCTACCTCCGGGAAAACACTGAAGCTTTCTTT | CASSYLRENTEAFF
TRBJ1-2 | TRBV2 | - | - | TGTGCCCTTAGAGAGGGCTCAGGGGACTATGGCTACACCTTC | CALREGSGDYGYTF
TRBJ2-7 | TRBV28 | - | - | TGTGCCAGCAGTTTCGTCGGGTACGAGCAGTACTTC | CASSFVGYEQYF
TRBJ2-6 | TRBV4-2 | TRBD1 | - | TGTGCCAGCAGCCTACCGACAGGGTCTGGGGCCAACGTCCTGACTTTC | CASSLPTGSGANVLTF
TRBJ2-1 | TRBV6-2/TRBV6-3 | - | - | TGTGCCAGCAGTTACACCGACAATGAGCAGTTCTTC | CASSYTDNEQFF
TRBJ2-7 | TRBV6-5 | - | - | TGTGCCAGCAGGGGTGGTAGGGAGCAGTACTTC | CASRGGREQYF
TRBJ1-5 | TRBV7-9 | - | once | TGTGCCAGCAGCTTAGAACAGAATCAGCCCCAGCATTTT | CASSLEQNQPQHF
TRBJ2-7 | TRBV29-1 | TRBD1 | - | TGCAGCGTGGGGACGGGACAGAGTCTCTACGAGCAGTACTTC | CSVGTGQSLYEQYF
TRBJ2-1 | TRBV27 | - | - | TGTGCCAGCAGCCGCGCCTATCAGGTGAACTCCTACAATGAGCAGTTCTTC | CASSRAYQVNSYNEQFF
TRBJ1-5 | TRBV21-1 | - | - | TGTGCCAGCAGCACCTGGCAGGACGGGCGGTATAGCAATCAGCCCCAGCATTTT | CASSTWQDGRYSNQPQHF
TRBJ1-4 | TRBV4-1 | - | once | TGCGCCAGCAGTCGAGGACGGATTAATGAAAAACTGTTTTTT | CASSRGRINEKLFF
TRBJ1-2 | TRBV19 | - | - | TGTGCCAGTTGGCCAGGGACCGTTTATGGCTACACCTTC | CASWPGTVYGYTF
TRBJ1-3 | TRBV6-5 | TRBD1 | - | TGTGCCAGCAGCCGGGACAGGGATCCTGGAAACACCATATATTTT | CASSRDRDPGNTIYF
TRBJ1-2 | TRBV2 | - | - | TGTGCCAGCAGTGAACGGCCTCCGAAGTATGGCTACACCTTC | CASSERPPKYGYTF
TRBJ1-5 | TRBV6-5 | - | - | TGTGCCAGCACCGGGAACTTCAATCAGCCCCAGCATTTT | CASTGNFNQPQHF
TRBJ1-1 | TRBV19 | TRBD1 | - | TGTGCCAGCACCTCTGTGTCTGGACAGGGGGGTATGGATGGTAGAGCTTTCTTT | CASTSVSGQGGMDGRAFF
TRBJ1-2 | TRBV4-1 | - | - | TGCGCCAGCAGCCAAGAAGCCACCGGGGTCGGCGGCTACACCTTC | CASSQEATGVGGYTF
TRBJ1-1 | TRBV19 | - | - | TGTGCCAGTAGTCCCCGACAGGTATACACTGAAGCTTTCTTT | CASSPRQVYTEAFF
TRBJ2-1 | TRBV18 | TRBD1 | - | TGTGCCAGCTCACCAGGCTACGGGGACAGGGATTACAATGAGCAGTTCTTC | CASSPGYGDRDYNEQFF
TRBJ1-2 | TRBV7-2 | - | - | TGTGCCAGCAGCTCCCCGCGGAACCCTCAAGGGGGCTACACCTTC | CASSSPRNPQGGYTF
TRBJ1-4 | TRBV7-2 | - | - | TGTGCCAGCGGACAGACACCCGAAAAACTGTTTTTT | CASGQTPEKLFF
TRBJ2-5 | TRBV6-4 | TRBD2 | - | TGTGCCAGCAGTGACGGTGCTAGCGGCCAAGAGACCCAGTACTTC | CASSDGASGQETQYF
TRBJ2-7 | TRBV6-5 | TRBD1 | - | TGTGCCAGCAGTTACTTGTCAGGGGGATCCTACGAGCAGTACTTC | CASSYLSGGSYEQYF
TRBJ2-1 | TRBV7-2 | TRBD2 | - | TGTGCCAGCATTCGGGCTAGCGGGGAAAACTCCTACAATGAGCAGTTCTTC | CASIRASGENSYNEQFF
TRBJ2-7 | TRBV7-6 | - | - | TGTGCCAGCAGCTTAGACTGGGACCGGAGCACCTACGAGCAGTACTTC | CASSLDWDRSTYEQYF
TRBJ2-7 | TRBV5-1 | - | - | TGCGCCAGCAGCTTGGGAAGGGGGATGATCGAGCAGTACTTC | CASSLGRGMIEQYF
TRBJ1-6 | TRBV5-5 | - | - | TGTGCCAGCAGACCGGACGGACAGACTACACCCCTCCACTTT | CASRPDGQTTPLHF